This T cell receptor beta chain appears in the sequencing data of a study of T cell responses to AZD1222 COVID-19 vaccine. About this clone: Antigen unknown.

Study-level points and caveats: After the peak T cell response, and only then, were repertoires sampled. Only 5 or 6 individuals given AZD1222 were seropositive at baseline.

Profiling relied on immunoSEQ multiplex PCR, and the TCRdb table lists in-frame clones only, not all of them. This table holds approximately 140,000 clones, about 92% found once. This TCR came from an adult in good health. The source material was peripheral blood, sampled on day 0 of AZD1222 vaccination.

This CDR3 reads CATSDAGTGPYEQYF. CDR3 sequence (DNA): TGTGCCACCAGTGATGCCGGGACAGGGCCCTACGAGCAGTACTTC. The rearrangement uses TRBV24-1 and TRBJ2-7, with 9 bases lining up with TRBD1. Germline assignment: CDR1 KGHDR and CDR2 SFDVKD. V dropped 3 bases and J dropped 2; count of bases not matched to a gene: 4. The CDR3 totals 15 residues.